This TCR beta chain is drawn from a study of blood T cells in healthy people across ages. J gave up 4 bases and V 2 bases, and 10 bases lay outside the gene matches. Germline assignment: CDR1 SQVTM and CDR2 ANQGSEA. This CDR3 has 16 residues. Using a J-beta primer mix together with a sample-barcoded 5' primer, a second PCR was run for roughly 7 to 11 cycles. Through a template-switch adaptor with 12 random nucleotides, each cDNA molecule received a tag. TCRdb processed the 5' RACE reads anew with MiXCR; each CDR3 protein has one entry. The sample consists of 910,000 or so distinct CDR3 sequences, 45% to 60% of them appearing once.

Sequencing was performed on blood. V and J are TRBV29-1 and TRBJ1-1, with 10 bases lining up with TRBD1. This receptor was taken from a woman aged 60-75 years in good health. CDR3 sequence: CSVEWRQGQGGTEAFF. DNA for the CDR3: TGCAGCGTTGAATGGCGGCAAGGACAGGGGGGCACTGAAGCTTTCTTT.